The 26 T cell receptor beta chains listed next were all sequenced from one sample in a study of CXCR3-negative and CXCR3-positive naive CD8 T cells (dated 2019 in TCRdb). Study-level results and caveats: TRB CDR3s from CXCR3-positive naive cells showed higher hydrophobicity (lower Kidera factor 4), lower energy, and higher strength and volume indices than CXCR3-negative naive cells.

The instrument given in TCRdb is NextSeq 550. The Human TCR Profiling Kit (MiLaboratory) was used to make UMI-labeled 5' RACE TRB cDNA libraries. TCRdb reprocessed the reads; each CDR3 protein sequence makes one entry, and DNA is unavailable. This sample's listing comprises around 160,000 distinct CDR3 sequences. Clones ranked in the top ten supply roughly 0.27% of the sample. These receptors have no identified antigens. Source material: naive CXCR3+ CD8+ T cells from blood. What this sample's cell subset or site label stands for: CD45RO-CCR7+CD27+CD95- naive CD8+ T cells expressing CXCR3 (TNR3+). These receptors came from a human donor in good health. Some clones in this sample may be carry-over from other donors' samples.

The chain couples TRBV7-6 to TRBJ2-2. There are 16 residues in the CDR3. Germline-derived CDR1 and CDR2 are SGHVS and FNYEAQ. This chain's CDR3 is CASSLRLAENTGELFF.

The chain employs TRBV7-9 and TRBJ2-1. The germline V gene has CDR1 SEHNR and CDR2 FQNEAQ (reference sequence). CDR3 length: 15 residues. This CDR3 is CASSLAEGLQDEQFF.

This CDR3 reads CTSSLRGDRGYNQPQHF. The chain links TRBV1 to TRBJ1-5; absent DNA, TCRdb's TRBD1 call cannot be checked. TRBV1 is shown as a pseudogene. The length of the CDR3 is 17 residues.

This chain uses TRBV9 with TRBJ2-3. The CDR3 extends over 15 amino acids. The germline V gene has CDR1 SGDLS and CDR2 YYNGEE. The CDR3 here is CASSPYLLAADTQYF.

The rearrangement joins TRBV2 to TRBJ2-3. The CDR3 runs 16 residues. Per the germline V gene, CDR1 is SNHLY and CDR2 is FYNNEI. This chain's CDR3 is CASSEMRIYNTDTQYF.

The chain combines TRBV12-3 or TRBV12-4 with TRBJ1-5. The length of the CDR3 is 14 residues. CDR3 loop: CASSPDSPGRPQHF.

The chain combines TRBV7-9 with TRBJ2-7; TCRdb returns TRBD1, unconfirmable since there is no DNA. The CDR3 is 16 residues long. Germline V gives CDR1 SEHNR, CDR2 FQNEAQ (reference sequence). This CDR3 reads CASSPAGTGTSYEQYF.

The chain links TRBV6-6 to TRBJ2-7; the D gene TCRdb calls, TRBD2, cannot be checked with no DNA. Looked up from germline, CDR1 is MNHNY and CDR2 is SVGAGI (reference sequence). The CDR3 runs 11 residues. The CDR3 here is CASSSREEQYF.

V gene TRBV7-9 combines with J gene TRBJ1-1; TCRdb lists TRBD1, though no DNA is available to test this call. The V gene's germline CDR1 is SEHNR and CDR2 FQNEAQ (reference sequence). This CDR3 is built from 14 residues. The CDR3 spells CASSPPDPSTEAFF.

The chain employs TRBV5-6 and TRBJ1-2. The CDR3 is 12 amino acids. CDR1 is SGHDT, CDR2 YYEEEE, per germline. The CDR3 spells CASSFPGVGYTF. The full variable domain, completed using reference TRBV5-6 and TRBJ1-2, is DAGVTQSPTHLIKTRGQQVTLRCSPKSGHDTVSWYQQALGQGPQFIFQYYEEEERQRGNFPDRFSGHQFPNYSSELNVNALLLGDSALYLCASSFPGVGYTFGSGTRLTVV.

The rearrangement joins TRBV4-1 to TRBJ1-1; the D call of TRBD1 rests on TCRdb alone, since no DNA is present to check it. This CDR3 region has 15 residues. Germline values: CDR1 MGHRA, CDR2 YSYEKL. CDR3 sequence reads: CASSNSEQGATEAFF.

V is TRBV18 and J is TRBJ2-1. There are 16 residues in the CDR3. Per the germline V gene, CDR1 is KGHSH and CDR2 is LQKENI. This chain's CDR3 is CASSLTGGSSYNEQFF.

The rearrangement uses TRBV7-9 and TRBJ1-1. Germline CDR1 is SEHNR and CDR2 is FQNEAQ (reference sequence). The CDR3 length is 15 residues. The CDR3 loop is CASSLDLDRNTEAFF.

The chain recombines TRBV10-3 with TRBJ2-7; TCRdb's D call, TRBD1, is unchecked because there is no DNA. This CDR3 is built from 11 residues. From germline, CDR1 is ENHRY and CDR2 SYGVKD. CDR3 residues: CAIKTGNEQYF.

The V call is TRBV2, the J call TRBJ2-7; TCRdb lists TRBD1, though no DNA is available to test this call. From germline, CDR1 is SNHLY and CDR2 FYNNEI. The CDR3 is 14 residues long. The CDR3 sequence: CASSPFKGYYEQYF.

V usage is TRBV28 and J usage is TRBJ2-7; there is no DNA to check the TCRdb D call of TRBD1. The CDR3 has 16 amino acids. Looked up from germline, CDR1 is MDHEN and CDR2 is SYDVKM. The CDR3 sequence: CASSLGRQGVFYEQYF. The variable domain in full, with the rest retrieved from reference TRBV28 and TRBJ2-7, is DVKVTQSSRYLVKRTGEKVFLECVQDMDHENMFWYRQDPGLGLRLIYFSYDVKMKEKGDIPEGYSVSREKKERFSLILESASTNQTSMYLCASSLGRQGVFYEQYFGPGTRLTVT.

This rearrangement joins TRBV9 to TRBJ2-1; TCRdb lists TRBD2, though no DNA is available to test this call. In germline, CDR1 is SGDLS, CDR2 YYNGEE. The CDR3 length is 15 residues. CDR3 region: CASSVVASGVNEQFF.

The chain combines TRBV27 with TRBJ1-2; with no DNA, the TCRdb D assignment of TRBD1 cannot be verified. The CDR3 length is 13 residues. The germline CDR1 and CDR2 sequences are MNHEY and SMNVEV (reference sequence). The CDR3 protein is CASSPKQGGGYTF.

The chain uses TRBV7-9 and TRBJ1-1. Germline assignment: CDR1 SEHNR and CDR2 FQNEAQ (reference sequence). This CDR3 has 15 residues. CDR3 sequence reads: CASSLVVSTGTEAFF.

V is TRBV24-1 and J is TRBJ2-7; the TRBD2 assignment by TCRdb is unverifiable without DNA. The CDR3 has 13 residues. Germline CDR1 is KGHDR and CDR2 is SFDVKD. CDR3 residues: CATSTSLAYEQYF.

CDR3: CASSGPGLAVANEQFF. The chain employs TRBV6-5 and TRBJ2-1; TCRdb outputs TRBD2, but without DNA this stays unchecked. The CDR3 is 16 residues long. Germline assignment: CDR1 MNHEY and CDR2 SVGAGI.

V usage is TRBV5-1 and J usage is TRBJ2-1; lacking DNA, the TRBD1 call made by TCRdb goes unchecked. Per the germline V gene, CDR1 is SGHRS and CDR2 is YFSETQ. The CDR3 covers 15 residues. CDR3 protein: CASSGGGFVDNEQFF.

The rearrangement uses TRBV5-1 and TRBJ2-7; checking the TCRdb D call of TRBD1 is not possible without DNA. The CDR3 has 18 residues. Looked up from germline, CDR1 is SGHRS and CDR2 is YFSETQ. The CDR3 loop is CASSWRFQGQGKSYEQYF.

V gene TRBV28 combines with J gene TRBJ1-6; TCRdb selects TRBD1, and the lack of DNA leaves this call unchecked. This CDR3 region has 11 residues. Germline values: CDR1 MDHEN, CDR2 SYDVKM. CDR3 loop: CASLRTGPLHF.

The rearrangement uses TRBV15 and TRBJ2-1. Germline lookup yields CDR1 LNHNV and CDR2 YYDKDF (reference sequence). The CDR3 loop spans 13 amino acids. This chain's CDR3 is CATSRALGNEQFF.

CDR3 sequence: CASSLGRRVTGELFF. J is TRBJ2-2 and V is TRBV13. CDR1 PRHDT and CDR2 FYEKMQ come from the germline V gene (reference sequence). The CDR3 runs 15 residues.